These T cell receptor beta chains were read from a single sample in a study of shared clonotypes between healthy human individuals. Sequencing used immunoSEQ multiplex PCR; TCRdb keeps in-frame clones, though not all of them. The sample includes approximately 2,300,000 clones, around 90% of them seen just once. Source material: naive CD4+ T cells from PBMCs. These receptor sequences come from a man aged 18 to 30 in good health. Some clones in this sample may be carry-over from other donors' samples. The CDR3 runs from the conserved cysteine through the conserved F or W. A D gene is named only where the DNA matches it firmly. For some rows the clone size is stated as once, few or many, or as a class when expanded; others skip it.

clone_size j_call v_call d_call cdr3_aa cdr3_nt
. TRBJ2-7 TRBV5-4 . CASSSYSEQYF TGTGCCAGCAGCTCTTATTCCGAGCAGTACTTC
. TRBJ2-7 TRBV5-1 . CASSLVGDGAYEQYF TGCGCCAGCAGCTTGGTGGGGGACGGAGCCTACGAGCAGTACTTC
. TRBJ2-1 TRBV5-1 TRBD1 CASSPGTEVNNEQFF TGCGCCAGCAGCCCCGGGACAGAGGTTAACAATGAGCAGTTCTTC
. TRBJ1-2 TRBV7-9 TRBD1 CASSIQGEHYGYTF TGTGCCAGCAGCATCCAGGGGGAGCACTATGGCTACACCTTC
. TRBJ1-1 TRBV9 TRBD1 CASSVALEGQGEAFF TGTGCCAGCAGCGTAGCTCTTGAAGGACAGGGCGAAGCTTTCTTT
. TRBJ2-7 TRBV7-2 . CASSPQNRDEQYF TGTGCCAGCAGCCCGCAGAATAGGGACGAGCAGTACTTC
. TRBJ2-6 TRBV7-3 . CASSLLYGANVLTF TGTGCCAGCAGCCTGCTATACGGGGCCAACGTCCTGACTTTC
once TRBJ2-7 TRBV18 TRBD2 CASSPLPAGGSSYEQYF TGTGCCAGCTCACCCCTCCCCGCGGGAGGGAGCTCCTACGAGCAGTACTTC
once TRBJ2-3 TRBV29-1 . CSVQTVLTDTQYF TGCAGCGTCCAGACGGTCCTGACAGATACGCAGTATTTT
. TRBJ2-5 TRBV9 . CASSATASPAYF TGTGCCAGCAGCGCTACTGCTTCCCCCGCATACTTC
. TRBJ2-1 TRBV30 TRBD2 CAWSVGAGVSNEQFF TGTGCCTGGAGTGTAGGGGCGGGAGTAAGCAATGAGCAGTTCTTC
. TRBJ1-1 TRBV30 . CAWSVHPGLVGAFF TGTGCCTGGAGTGTCCATCCAGGGCTCGTAGGAGCTTTCTTT
. TRBJ2-1 TRBV11-3 . CASSSLPGVSMSNEQFF TGTGCCAGCAGCAGCCTCCCTGGGGTGTCTATGTCCAATGAGCAGTTCTTC
. TRBJ1-1 TRBV6-5 TRBD1 CASSSPQGASNTEAFF TGTGCCAGCAGTTCCCCGCAGGGGGCATCGAACACTGAAGCTTTCTTT
. TRBJ1-2 TRBV13 . CASSLSGNFEVYGYTF TGTGCCAGCAGCTTAAGTGGGAATTTTGAAGTTTATGGCTACACCTTC
. TRBJ2-2 TRBV9 TRBD2 CASSVVAGGTGELFF TGTGCCAGCAGCGTAGTAGCGGGAGGAACCGGGGAGCTGTTTTTT